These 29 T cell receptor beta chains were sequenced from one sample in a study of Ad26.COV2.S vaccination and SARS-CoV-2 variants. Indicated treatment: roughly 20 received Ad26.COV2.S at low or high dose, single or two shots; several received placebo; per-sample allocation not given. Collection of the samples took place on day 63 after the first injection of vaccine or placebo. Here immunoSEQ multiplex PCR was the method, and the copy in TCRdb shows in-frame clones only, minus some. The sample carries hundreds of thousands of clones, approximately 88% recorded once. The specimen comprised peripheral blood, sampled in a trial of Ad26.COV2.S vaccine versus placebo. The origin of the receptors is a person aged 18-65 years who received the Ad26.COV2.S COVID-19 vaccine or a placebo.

This CDR3 reads CASSFRATNEQYF. CDR3 nucleotide sequence: TGTGCCAGCAGCTTCCGAGCCACCAACGAGCAGTACTTC. This chain uses TRBV5-5 with TRBJ2-7; no clear D. The CDR3 contains 13 residues. From germline, CDR1 is SGHKS and CDR2 YYEKEE (reference sequence). V was pared by 2 bases and J by 5 bases, with 11 bases between.

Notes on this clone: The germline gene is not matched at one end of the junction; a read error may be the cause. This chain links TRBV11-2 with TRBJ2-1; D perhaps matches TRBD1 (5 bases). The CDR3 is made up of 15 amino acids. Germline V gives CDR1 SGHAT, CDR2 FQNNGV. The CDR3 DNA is TGTGCCAGCACCTTAGGACCAGGGATCATCAATGAGCAGTTCTTC. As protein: CASTLGPGIINEQFF.

The CDR3 here is CASSLGGQGAASPLHF. CDR3 coding DNA: TGTGCCAGCAGCTTAGGCGGACAGGGGGCGGCTTCACCCCTCCACTTT. The chain links TRBV7-2 to TRBJ1-6, with 11 bases matching TRBD1. From germline, CDR1 is SGHTA and CDR2 FQGNSA. V gave up 1 base and J gave up 9 bases; unmatched junction bases: 5. The CDR3 extends over 16 amino acids.

This chain's CDR3 is CASSFGRINSPLHF. In DNA, the CDR3 is TGTGCCAGCAGCTTCGGGCGGATTAATTCACCCCTCCACTTT. The chain is built from TRBV11-1 and TRBJ1-6; no firm D call. The CDR3 contains 14 residues. V lost 3 bases, J lost 6 bases, and 9 bases lay in between. Germline CDR1 is SGHAT and CDR2 is FQDESV (reference sequence).

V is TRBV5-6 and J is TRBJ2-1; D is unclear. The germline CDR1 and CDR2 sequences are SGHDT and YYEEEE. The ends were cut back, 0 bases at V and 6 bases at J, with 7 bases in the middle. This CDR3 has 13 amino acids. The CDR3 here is CASSLGGLNEQFF. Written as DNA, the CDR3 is TGTGCCAGCAGCTTGGGTGGCCTCAATGAGCAGTTCTTC.

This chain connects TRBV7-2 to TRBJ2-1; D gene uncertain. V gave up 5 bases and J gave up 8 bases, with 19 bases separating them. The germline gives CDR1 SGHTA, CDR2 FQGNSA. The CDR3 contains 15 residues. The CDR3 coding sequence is TGTGCCAGCAGCCCCCAAGGACCTCCCGATCATGAGCAGTTCTTC. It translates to CASSPQGPPDHEQFF.

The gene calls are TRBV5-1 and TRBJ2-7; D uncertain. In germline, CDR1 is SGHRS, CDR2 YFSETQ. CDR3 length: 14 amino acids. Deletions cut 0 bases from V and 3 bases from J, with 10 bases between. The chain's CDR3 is CASSLAPASYEQYF. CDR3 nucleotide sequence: TGCGCCAGCAGCTTGGCCCCAGCGAGCTACGAGCAGTACTTC. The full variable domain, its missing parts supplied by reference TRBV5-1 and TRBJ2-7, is KAGVTQTPRYLIKTRGQQVTLSCSPISGHRSVSWYQQTPGQGLQFLFEYFSETQRNKGNFPGRFSGRQFSNSRSEMNVSTLELGDSALYLCASSLAPASYEQYFGPGTRLTVT.

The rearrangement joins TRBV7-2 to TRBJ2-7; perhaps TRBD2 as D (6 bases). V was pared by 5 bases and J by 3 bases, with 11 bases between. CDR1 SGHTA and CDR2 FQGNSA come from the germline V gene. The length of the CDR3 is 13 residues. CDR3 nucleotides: TGTGCCAGCAGCCCAGGGACTTTCTACGAGCAGTACTTC. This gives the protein CASSPGTFYEQYF.

The CDR3 region is CASSFSGRGDTGELFF. The CDR3, as DNA: TGTGCCAGCAGCTTTAGCGGGAGAGGGGACACCGGGGAGCTGTTTTTT. The rearrangement joins TRBV7-8 to TRBJ2-2; 9 bases match TRBD2. J lost 3 bases, V lost 3 bases, and 5 bases had no gene match. Germline V gene lookup returns CDR1 SGHVS and CDR2 FQNEAQ. The CDR3 totals 16 residues.

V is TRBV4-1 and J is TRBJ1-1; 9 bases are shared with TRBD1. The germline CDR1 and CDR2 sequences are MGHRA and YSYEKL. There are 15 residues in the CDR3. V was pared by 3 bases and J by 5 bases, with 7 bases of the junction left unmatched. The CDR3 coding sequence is TGCGCCAGCAGCCAGTCACAGGGGGCTCGGACTGAAGCTTTCTTT. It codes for CASSQSQGARTEAFF.

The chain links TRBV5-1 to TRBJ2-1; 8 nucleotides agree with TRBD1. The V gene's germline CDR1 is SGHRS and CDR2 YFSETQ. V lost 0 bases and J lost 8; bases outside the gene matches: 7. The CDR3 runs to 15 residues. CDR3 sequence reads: CASSLESGGVDEQFF. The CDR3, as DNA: TGCGCCAGCAGCTTGGAATCAGGGGGCGTCGATGAGCAGTTCTTC.

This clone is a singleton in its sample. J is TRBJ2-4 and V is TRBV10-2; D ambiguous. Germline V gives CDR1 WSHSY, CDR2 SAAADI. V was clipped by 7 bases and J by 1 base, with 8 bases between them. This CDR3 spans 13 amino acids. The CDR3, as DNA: TGCGCCAGCATTGGGCAGGCCAAAAACATTCAGTACTTC. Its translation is CASIGQAKNIQYF.

This chain's CDR3 is CASNQGSSGANVLTF. CDR3 nucleotide sequence: TGTGCCAGCAATCAGGGCAGCTCTGGGGCCAACGTCCTGACTTTC. V and J are TRBV5-6 and TRBJ2-6; a weak D match, TRBD1 (5 bases). V was cut by 6 bases and J by 0 bases, with 10 bases left in between. The CDR3 extends over 15 amino acids. CDR1 is SGHDT, CDR2 YYEEEE, per germline.

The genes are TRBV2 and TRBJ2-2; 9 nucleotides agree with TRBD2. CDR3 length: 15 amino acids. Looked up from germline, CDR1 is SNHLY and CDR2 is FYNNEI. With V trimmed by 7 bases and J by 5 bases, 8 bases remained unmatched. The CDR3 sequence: CASTDSGSGTGELFF. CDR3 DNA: TGTGCCAGCACCGATAGCGGGAGTGGGACCGGGGAGCTGTTTTTT.

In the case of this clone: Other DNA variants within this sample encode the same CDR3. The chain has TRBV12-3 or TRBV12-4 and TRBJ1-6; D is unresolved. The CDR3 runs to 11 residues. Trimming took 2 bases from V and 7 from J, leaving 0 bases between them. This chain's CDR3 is CASSLNSPLHF. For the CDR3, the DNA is TGTGCCAGCAGTTTAAATTCACCCCTCCACTTT.

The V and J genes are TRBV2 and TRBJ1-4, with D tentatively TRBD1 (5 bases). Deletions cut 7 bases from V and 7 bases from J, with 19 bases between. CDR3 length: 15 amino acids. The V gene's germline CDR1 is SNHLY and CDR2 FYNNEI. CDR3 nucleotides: TGTGCCAGCACTCTCCGGGAGGGGTGGACTGAAAAACTGTTTTTT. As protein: CASTLREGWTEKLFF.

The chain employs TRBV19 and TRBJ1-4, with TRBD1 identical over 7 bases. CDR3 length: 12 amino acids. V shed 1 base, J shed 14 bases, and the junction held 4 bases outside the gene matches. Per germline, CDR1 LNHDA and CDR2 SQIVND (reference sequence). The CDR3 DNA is TGTGCCAGTAGTATAGGGACAGGACATCTGTTTTTT. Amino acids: CASSIGTGHLFF.

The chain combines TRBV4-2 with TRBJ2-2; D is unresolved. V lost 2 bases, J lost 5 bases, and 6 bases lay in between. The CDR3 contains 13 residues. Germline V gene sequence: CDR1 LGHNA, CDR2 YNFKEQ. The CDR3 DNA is TGTGCCAGCAGCCAACGAGCGACCGGGGAGCTGTTTTTT. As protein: CASSQRATGELFF.

CDR3 sequence (DNA): TGCGCCAGCAGCTTCCAGGGGCCCCAAGAGACCCAGTACTTC. Its protein product is CASSFQGPQETQYF. The rearrangement joins TRBV5-1 to TRBJ2-5; D perhaps matches TRBD1 (6 bases). V was shortened by 2 bases and J by 1 base, with 9 bases between the two germline ends. CDR3 length: 14 residues. Per germline, CDR1 SGHRS and CDR2 YFSETQ.

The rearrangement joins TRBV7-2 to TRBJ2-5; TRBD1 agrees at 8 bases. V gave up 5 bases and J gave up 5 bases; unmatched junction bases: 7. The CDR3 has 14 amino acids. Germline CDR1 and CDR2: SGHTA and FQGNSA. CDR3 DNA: TGTGCCAGCAGCCCAGACAGGGGCCAGGAGACCCAGTACTTC. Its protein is CASSPDRGQETQYF.

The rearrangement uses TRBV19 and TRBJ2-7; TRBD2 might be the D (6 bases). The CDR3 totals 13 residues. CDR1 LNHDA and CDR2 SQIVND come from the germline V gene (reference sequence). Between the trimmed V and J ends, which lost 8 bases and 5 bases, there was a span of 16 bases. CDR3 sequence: CASGPRERDEQYF. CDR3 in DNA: TGTGCCAGTGGCCCCCGGGAGCGGGACGAGCAGTACTTC.

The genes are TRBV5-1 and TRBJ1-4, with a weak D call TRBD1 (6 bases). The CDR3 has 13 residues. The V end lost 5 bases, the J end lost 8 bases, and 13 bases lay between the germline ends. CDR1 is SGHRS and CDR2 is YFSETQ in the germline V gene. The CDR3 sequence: CASSLQGQEKLFF. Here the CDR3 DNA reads TGCGCCAGCAGTTTGCAGGGGCAAGAAAAACTGTTTTTT.

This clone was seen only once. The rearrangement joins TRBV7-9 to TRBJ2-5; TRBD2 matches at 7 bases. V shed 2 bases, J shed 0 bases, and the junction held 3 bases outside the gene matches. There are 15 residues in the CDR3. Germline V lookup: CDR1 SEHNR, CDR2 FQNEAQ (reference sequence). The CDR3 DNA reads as TGTGCCAGCAGCTTACGGGGAGGGGACCAAGAGACCCAGTACTTC. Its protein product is CASSLRGGDQETQYF.

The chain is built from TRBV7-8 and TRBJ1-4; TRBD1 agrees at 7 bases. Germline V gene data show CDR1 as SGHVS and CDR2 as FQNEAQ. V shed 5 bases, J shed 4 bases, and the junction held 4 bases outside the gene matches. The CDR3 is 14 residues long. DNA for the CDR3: TGTGCCAGCAGCCCCGGGACAGATAATGAAAAACTGTTTTTT. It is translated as CASSPGTDNEKLFF.

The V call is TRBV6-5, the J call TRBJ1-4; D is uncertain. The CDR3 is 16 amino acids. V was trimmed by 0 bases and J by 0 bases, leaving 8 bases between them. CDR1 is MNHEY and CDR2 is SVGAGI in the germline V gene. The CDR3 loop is CASSYSTLATNEKLFF. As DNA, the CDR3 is TGTGCCAGCAGTTACTCGACACTTGCAACTAATGAAAAACTGTTTTTT.

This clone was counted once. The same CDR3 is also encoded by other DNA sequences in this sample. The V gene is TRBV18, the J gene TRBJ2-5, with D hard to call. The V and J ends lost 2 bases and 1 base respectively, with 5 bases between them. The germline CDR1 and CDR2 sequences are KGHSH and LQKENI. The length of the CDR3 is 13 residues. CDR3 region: CASSPSSQETQYF. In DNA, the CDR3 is TGTGCCAGCTCACCATCCAGCCAAGAGACCCAGTACTTC.

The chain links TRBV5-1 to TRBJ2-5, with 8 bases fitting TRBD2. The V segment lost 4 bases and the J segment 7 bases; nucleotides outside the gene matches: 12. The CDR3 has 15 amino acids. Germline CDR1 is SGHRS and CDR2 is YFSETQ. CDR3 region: CASSAPSGYYGTQYF. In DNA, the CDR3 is TGCGCCAGCAGCGCACCTAGCGGGTACTACGGGACCCAGTACTTC.

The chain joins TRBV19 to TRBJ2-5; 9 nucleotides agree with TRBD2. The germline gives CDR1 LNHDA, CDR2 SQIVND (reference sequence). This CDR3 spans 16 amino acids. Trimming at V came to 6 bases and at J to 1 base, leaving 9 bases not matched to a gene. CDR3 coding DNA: TGTGCCAGTAGCCGCTTAGCTAGCGGGATCCAAGAGACCCAGTACTTC. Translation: CASSRLASGIQETQYF.

The CDR3 protein is CASRPTSVRDEQFF. The CDR3, as DNA: TGTGCCAGCAGACCTACTAGCGTGAGGGATGAGCAGTTCTTC. The rearrangement uses TRBV5-6 and TRBJ2-1; 7 positions agree with TRBD2. V shed 5 bases and J 8 bases; nucleotides not matched to a gene: 10. Germline V gives CDR1 SGHDT, CDR2 YYEEEE. There are 14 residues in the CDR3.